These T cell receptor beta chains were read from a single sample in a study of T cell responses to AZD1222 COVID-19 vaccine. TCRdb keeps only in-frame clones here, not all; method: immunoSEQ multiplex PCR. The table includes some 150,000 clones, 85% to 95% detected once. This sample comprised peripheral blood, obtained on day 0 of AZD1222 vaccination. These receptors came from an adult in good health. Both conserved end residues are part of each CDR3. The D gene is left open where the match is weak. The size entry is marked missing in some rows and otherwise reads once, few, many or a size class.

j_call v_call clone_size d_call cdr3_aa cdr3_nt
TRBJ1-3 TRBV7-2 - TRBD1 CASSSKTGGADTIYF TGTGCCAGCAGCTCTAAAACAGGGGGTGCAGACACCATATATTTT
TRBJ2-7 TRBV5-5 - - CASSWTGHEQYF TGTGCCAGCAGCTGGACCGGGCACGAGCAGTACTTC
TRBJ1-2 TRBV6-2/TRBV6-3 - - CASSYRQRTYGYTF TGTGCCAGCAGTTACAGGCAGCGAACGTATGGCTACACCTTC
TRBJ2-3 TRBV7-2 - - CASSLAAGDTQYF TGTGCCAGCAGCTTAGCTGCAGGCGATACGCAGTATTTT
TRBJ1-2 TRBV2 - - CASSETPNYGYTF TGTGCCAGCAGTGAAACACCCAACTATGGCTACACCTTC
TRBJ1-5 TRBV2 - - CASSEGEREYNQPQHF TGTGCCAGCAGTGAAGGCGAACGGGAATACAATCAGCCCCAGCATTTT
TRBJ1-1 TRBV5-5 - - CASSPQTGRTEAFF TGTGCCAGCAGCCCACAAACTGGGCGCACTGAAGCTTTCTTT
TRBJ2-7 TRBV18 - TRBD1 CASSQSGTAAYEQYF TGTGCCAGCTCACAATCCGGGACAGCCGCCTACGAGCAGTACTTC
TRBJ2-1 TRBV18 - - CASSPPQGGYNEQFF TGTGCCAGCTCACCACCTCAGGGGGGATACAATGAGCAGTTCTTC
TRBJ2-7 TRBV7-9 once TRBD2 CASVSAGGPGEQYF TGTGCCAGCGTGTCGGCGGGGGGGCCGGGTGAGCAGTACTTC
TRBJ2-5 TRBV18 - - CASSPSRGQETQYF TGTGCCAGCTCACCATCGCGGGGTCAAGAGACCCAGTACTTC
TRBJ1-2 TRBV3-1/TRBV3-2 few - CASSPITGPDGYTF TGTGCCAGCAGCCCTATAACAGGGCCAGATGGCTACACCTTC
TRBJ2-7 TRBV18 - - CASSLRDTGWGQYF TGTGCCAGCTCACTCCGGGACACGGGATGGGGGCAGTACTTC
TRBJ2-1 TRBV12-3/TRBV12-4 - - CASSKHSGNEQFF TGTGCCAGCAGCAAACATAGCGGCAATGAGCAGTTCTTC
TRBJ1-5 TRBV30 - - CAWSSHQRNGPQHF TGTGCCTGGAGCTCCCATCAGAGAAATGGGCCCCAGCATTTT
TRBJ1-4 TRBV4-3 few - CASSQDRMSWEKLFF TGCGCCAGCAGCCAAGATCGAATGTCGTGGGAAAAACTGTTTTTT
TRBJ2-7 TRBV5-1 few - CASSLGGYEQYF TGCGCCAGCAGCTTGGGGGGGTACGAGCAGTACTTC
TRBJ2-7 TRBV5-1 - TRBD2 CASHSGGLSYEQYF TGCGCCAGCCATAGCGGGGGGCTCTCCTACGAGCAGTACTTC
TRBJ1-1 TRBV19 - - CASGGGTGMNTEAFF TGTGCCAGTGGGGGGGGTACAGGAATGAACACTGAAGCTTTCTTT
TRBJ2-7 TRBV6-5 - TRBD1 CASSLRDSSYEQYF TGTGCCAGCAGCCTCCGGGACAGTTCCTACGAGCAGTACTTC
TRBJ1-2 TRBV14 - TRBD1 CASSPRRQGGSYGYTF TGTGCCAGCAGCCCCAGACGACAGGGGGGAAGCTATGGCTACACCTTC
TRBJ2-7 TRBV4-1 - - CASSLTRGSSYEQYF TGCGCCAGCAGCCTCACGCGGGGTAGCTCCTACGAGCAGTACTTC
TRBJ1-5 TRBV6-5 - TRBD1 CASGTGGRSNQPQHF TGTGCCAGCGGGACAGGGGGTAGGAGCAATCAGCCCCAGCATTTT
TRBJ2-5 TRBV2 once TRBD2 CASRRRLASAETQYF TGTGCCAGCCGCCGCCGACTAGCGAGCGCGGAGACCCAGTACTTC
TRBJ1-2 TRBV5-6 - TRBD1 CASSGTGAANYGYTF TGTGCCAGCAGCGGGACAGGGGCAGCTAACTATGGCTACACCTTC
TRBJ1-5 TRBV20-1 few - CSASSEVSNQPQHF TGCAGTGCTAGTTCAGAAGTTAGCAATCAGCCCCAGCATTTT
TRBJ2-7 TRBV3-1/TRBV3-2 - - CASSQSLGRVNSYEQYF TGTGCCAGCAGCCAATCTCTGGGTCGGGTGAACTCCTACGAGCAGTACTTC
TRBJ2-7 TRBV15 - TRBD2 CATSKETSGAYEQYF TGTGCCACCAGCAAAGAGACTAGCGGGGCCTACGAGCAGTACTTC
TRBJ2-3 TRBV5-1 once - CASSLVTDTQYF TGCGCCAGCAGCTTGGTCACAGATACGCAGTATTTT
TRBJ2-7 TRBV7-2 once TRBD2 CASSPRSAGPYEQYF TGTGCCAGCAGCCCACGTTCAGCGGGGCCCTACGAGCAGTACTTC
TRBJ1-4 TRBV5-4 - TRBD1 CASSPDPGTANEKLFF TGTGCCAGCAGTCCAGACCCCGGGACAGCTAATGAAAAACTGTTTTTT
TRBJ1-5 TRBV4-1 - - CASSQDRRGPQHF TGCGCCAGCAGCCAAGATCGGCGGGGACCCCAGCATTTT
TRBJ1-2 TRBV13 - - CAANVWDRNYGYTF TGTGCCGCCAACGTCTGGGACCGTAACTATGGCTACACCTTC
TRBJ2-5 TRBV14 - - CASSQLDGGAETQYF TGTGCCAGCAGCCAACTCGATGGGGGTGCGGAGACCCAGTACTTC
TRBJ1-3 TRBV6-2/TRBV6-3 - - CASSSSGRKGNTIYF TGTGCCAGCAGCTCGTCCGGCAGGAAAGGAAACACCATATATTTT
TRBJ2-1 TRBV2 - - CASSERVLEQFF TGTGCCAGCAGTGAGAGGGTGCTTGAGCAGTTCTTC
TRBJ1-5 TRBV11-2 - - CASSSGRLSTQPQHF TGTGCCAGCAGCTCCGGGCGATTAAGTACCCAGCCCCAGCATTTT
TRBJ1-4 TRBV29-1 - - CSVTQGSVREKLFF TGCAGCGTTACTCAGGGCTCGGTACGGGAAAAACTGTTTTTT
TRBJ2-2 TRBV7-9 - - CASSHKSWTAHNTGELFF TGTGCCAGCAGCCATAAATCATGGACGGCACACAACACCGGGGAGCTGTTTTTT
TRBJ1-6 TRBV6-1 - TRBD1 CASSEVQGAYSPLHF TGTGCCAGCAGTGAAGTACAGGGGGCTTATTCACCCCTCCACTTT
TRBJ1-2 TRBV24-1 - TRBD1 CATSEAGTGAGYTF TGTGCCACCAGTGAGGCAGGGACAGGGGCGGGCTACACCTTC
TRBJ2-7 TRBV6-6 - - CASSAQGRGYEQYF TGTGCCAGCAGTGCCCAGGGGCGAGGCTACGAGCAGTACTTC
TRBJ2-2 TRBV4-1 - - CASRPGHTLNTGELFF TGCGCCAGCAGACCGGGACACACATTGAACACCGGGGAGCTGTTTTTT
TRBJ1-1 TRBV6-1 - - CASSLGRNTEAFF TGTGCCAGCAGTCTGGGACGGAACACTGAAGCTTTCTTT